This TCR beta chain was recorded in a study of OX40 agonist ivuxolimab in advanced cancers. Broadly, across the study: Ivuxolimab was an agonistic, fully human IgG2 monoclonal antibody directed against OX40 (CD134), a costimulatory receptor. Intravenous ivuxolimab was administered to patients every 2 weeks at six dose levels: 0.01, 0.1, 0.3, 1.5, 3 and 10 mg/kg. Among the 50 to 55 dose-escalation patients, roughly 20 had hepatocellular carcinoma, approximately 15 melanoma, 9 renal cell carcinoma and 9 head and neck cancer. A male proportion of 70% to 90% and a mean age of about 60 years, ranging from 23 to 79, were recorded for the dose-escalation cohort. Patients were allowed to have had prior anti-PD-1, anti-PD-L1 or anti-CTLA-4 therapy, and approximately 40% of the dose-escalation patients had been treated with checkpoint inhibitors. Partial responses were achieved by three dose-escalation patients, of whom one had hepatocellular carcinoma and two had cutaneous melanoma. Peripheral TCRbeta sequencing was intended to test whether TCR sequence diversity was altered and clonal T-cell expansion was caused by ivuxolimab. The paper describes the monotherapy dose-escalation part (N ≈ 52 patients) of the phase I trial of ivuxolimab. The paper as a whole reports these results and caveats: At doses from 0.1 to 3.0 mg/kg, clonal expansion was seen in both CD4+ and CD8+ blood T cells between baseline and week 6. In the 0.1-3.0 mg/kg groups, partial responders had among the lowest normalized peripheral clonal expansion, particularly in CD8+ T cells. Which antigens the clonally expanded peripheral T cells were specific for was not determined. After ivuxolimab, more expanded clones were found on average in CD8+ T cells than in CD4+ T cells. Low levels of normalized T-cell clonal expansion were also seen in some nonresponding patients.

Genomic DNA was isolated from the sorted cells so that the TCRbeta CDR3 region could be sequenced. TCRbeta CDR3 regions were sequenced using the immunoSEQ Assay. In TCRdb, the immuneACCESS table is reduced to in-frame sequences with V and J assigned. These tables do not hold every clone; where another copy was compared, an unresolved V gene accounts for under half, and the others remain unexplained. Within this sample are roughly 38,000 clones, with about 94% of them counted one time only. The ten largest clonotypes hold about 20% of the sample. V drops 5 bases and J drops 6 bases, leaving 5 bases in between. The CDR3 runs 11 amino acids, cysteine and phenylalanine included. The entry retains the CDR3 DNA only, 33 bases that are in frame from base 1. CDR1 and CDR2 are read off the germline V gene as MNHEY and SVGAGI. Patients with a history of autoimmune disease or receiving systemic immunosuppression were excluded from the trial. In every dose cohort, peripheral blood was drawn for TCR sequencing at baseline, cycle 4 day 1, and cycle 7 day 1. The samples were drawn from a first-in-human, open-label, multicenter phase I dose-escalation trial of ivuxolimab. Adults with locally advanced or metastatic melanoma, renal cell carcinoma, hepatocellular carcinoma or head and neck squamous cell carcinoma were enrolled in the trial. CD4+ and CD8+ T cells were sorted separately from peripheral blood before TCR sequencing.

This clone was detected once. There is no known antigen for this receptor. No base quality values were provided; no much bigger clone lies one nucleotide off. The V and J genes are TRBV6-5 and TRBJ1-5, with the D gene uncertain. Sequencing was performed on CD4+ or CD8+ T cells sorted from blood, taken in a trial of the OX40 agonist ivuxolimab. The sequence was collected from an adult with an advanced solid tumor such as melanoma, head and neck, liver or kidney cancer. The CDR3 reads CASSVGQPQHF. The nucleotide sequence reads as follows: TGTGCCAGCAGTGTAGGTCAGCCCCAGCATTTT.